The rows below give T cell receptor beta chains drawn from one sample of a study of graft-versus-host responses after intestinal transplantation. Using immunoSEQ multiplex PCR, the repertoire was profiled, and TCRdb retains in-frame clones only, with some absent. There are 75,000 to 95,000 clones in the sample; 80% to 95% occur only once, and approximately 0.35% lies in the top ten. These TCRs' antigens remain unknown. The sample consisted of unstimulated CD4+ T cells sorted from spleen or lymph node cells, taken before transplant. The origin of the receptors is a human donor who was the organ donor for an intestinal transplant. The CDR3 runs from the conserved cysteine through the conserved F or W. Fields, in order: V gene, J gene, D gene, clone size, CDR3 DNA, CDR3 protein. D genes are given only for firm matches. The listing skips clone size in some rows; elsewhere it reads once, few, many or a size class.

>TRBV29-1|TRBJ2-1|.|.
TGCAGCGTTAAAGGGCGGACAGTCCATGAGCAGTTCTTC
CSVKGRTVHEQFF
>TRBV12-5|TRBJ1-6|.|.
TGTGCTAGTGGTCAAGGGGGTTCGGCACCCCTCCACTTT
CASGQGGSAPLHF
>TRBV5-1|TRBJ2-1|TRBD2|.
TGCGCCAGCAGCTTGGTGGGACTAGCGGGAGCGAAAAACAATGAGCAGTTCTTC
CASSLVGLAGAKNNEQFF
>TRBV19|TRBJ2-1|.|.
TGTGCCAGTCGTCCAAACAGGGGAACTAGCGGCTACAATGAGCAGTTCTTC
CASRPNRGTSGYNEQFF
>TRBV18|TRBJ2-7|TRBD1|.
TGTGCCAGCTCACTAGACAGGGTTTACGAGCAGTACTTC
CASSLDRVYEQYF
>TRBV6-1|TRBJ1-1|.|once
TGTGCCAGCAGTGCCCGGGACATTACATTGAACACTGAAGCTTTCTTT
CASSARDITLNTEAFF
>TRBV7-6|TRBJ2-5|TRBD2|.
TGTGCCAGCAGCTTAGGTCGGACTAGCGGCTCTCAAGAGACCCAGTACTTC
CASSLGRTSGSQETQYF
>TRBV2|TRBJ2-3|.|.
TGTGCCAGCACATCGGGTAGCACAGATACGCAGTATTTT
CASTSGSTDTQYF
>TRBV5-1|TRBJ2-7|TRBD1|.
TGCGCCAGCAGCTTGGTGGGACAGGGGGCGTACGAGCAGTACTTC
CASSLVGQGAYEQYF
>TRBV29-1|TRBJ1-1|.|.
TGCAGCGTTGAAGATAGGGGGTGGACTGAAGCTTTCTTT
CSVEDRGWTEAFF
>TRBV28|TRBJ2-7|TRBD2|.
TGTGCCAGCAGTTTAGCCCGCGCTAGCGGGAGCTACGAGCAGTACTTC
CASSLARASGSYEQYF
>TRBV25-1|TRBJ2-5|TRBD2|.
TGTGCCAGCAGTTTGATAGCGGGAGGGTGGGGGGAGACCCAGTACTTC
CASSLIAGGWGETQYF
>TRBV27|TRBJ2-1|.|.
TGTGCCAGCAGTTTATCCGGACACTACAATGAGCAGTTCTTC
CASSLSGHYNEQFF
>TRBV13|TRBJ1-2|TRBD1|.
TGTGCCAGCAGCCGACAGGGGGCGGGGGGCTACACCTTC
CASSRQGAGGYTF
>TRBV18|TRBJ2-1|TRBD1|.
TGTGCCAGCTCACCGTTACAGGGGGCGAGCGGCGATGAGCAGTTCTTC
CASSPLQGASGDEQFF
>TRBV28|TRBJ2-7|TRBD2|.
TGTGCCAGCAGTTTATCCGGGACTAGCGGCTTCAACGAGCAGTACTTC
CASSLSGTSGFNEQYF
>TRBV5-1|TRBJ1-4|.|.
TGCGCCAGCAGCTCAACAGCTACTGAAAAACTGTTTTTT
CASSSTATEKLFF
>TRBV5-4|TRBJ2-3|.|.
TGTGCCAGCAGCAAAACTCCTAGCACAGATACGCAGTATTTT
CASSKTPSTDTQYF
>TRBV5-1|TRBJ2-5|.|.
TGCGCCAGCAGCTTGCGGGTAGTAGAGACCCAGTACTTC
CASSLRVVETQYF
>TRBV6-6|TRBJ2-3|.|.
TGTGCCAGCAGTTATTGGGCAACCGGCACAGATACGCAGTATTTT
CASSYWATGTDTQYF
>TRBV4-2|TRBJ1-2|TRBD1|.
TGTGCCAGCAGCCATTTGGACAGGCCCGACTATGGCTACACCTTC
CASSHLDRPDYGYTF
>TRBV19|TRBJ1-1|.|.
TGTGCCAGTAGTTTTCTCATAGACACTGAAGCTTTCTTT
CASSFLIDTEAFF
>TRBV7-2|TRBJ1-6|.|.
TGTGCCAGCAGCTTAGGTACAGGGTTCAATTCACCCCTCCACTTT
CASSLGTGFNSPLHF
>TRBV5-5|TRBJ1-2|.|.
TGTGCCAGCAGCTTGACAGGGATCTATGGCTACACCTTC
CASSLTGIYGYTF
>TRBV5-3|TRBJ1-1|.|.
TGTGCCAGAAGCGTCGGACGCCCGACAGACACTGGAGCTTTCTTT
CARSVGRPTDTGAFF
>TRBV5-1|TRBJ2-5|TRBD2|.
TGCGCCAGCAGCTTGCTCCGGGGGGGCGATGAGACCCAGTACTTC
CASSLLRGGDETQYF
>TRBV6-1|TRBJ1-3|TRBD1|.
TGTGCCAGCTCACCGGGACAGGTCACTGGAAACACCATATATTTT
CASSPGQVTGNTIYF
>TRBV27|TRBJ1-2|.|.
TGTGCCAGCAGTCTCCAAGGGGTAAATGGCTACACCTTC
CASSLQGVNGYTF
>TRBV4-1|TRBJ2-1|TRBD2|.
TGCGCCAGCAGCCAATTAGGACTAGCGGGAGTCTACAATGAGCAGTTCTTC
CASSQLGLAGVYNEQFF
>TRBV4-1|TRBJ2-5|TRBD2|.
TGCGCCAGCAGCCAAGTCCAAGCGGGGGGCCTAGGAACCCAGTACTTC
CASSQVQAGGLGTQYF
>TRBV7-6|TRBJ2-1|TRBD2|.
TGTGCCAGCAGCTTACGTGGGAGGGAGTACAATGAGCAGTTCTTC
CASSLRGREYNEQFF